These T cell receptor beta chains were read from a single sample in a study of blood T cell repertoires in COVID-19. Repertoires were generated with immunoSEQ multiplex PCR, while TCRdb's copy carries only in-frame clones and drops some. The table records 200,000 to 250,000 clones, about nine tenths of them present only once. Source material: peripheral blood. All receptors come from a man aged 30 to 45 with COVID-19, enrolled during active disease. Both conserved end residues are part of each CDR3. Each record gives: clone size, D gene, J gene, V gene, CDR3 DNA, CDR3 protein. A D gene is named only where the DNA matches it firmly. Only some rows state a clone size, as once, few, many or a class for expanded clones.

size: NA; D: NA; J: TRBJ1-2; V: TRBV6-2/TRBV6-3; DNA: TGTGCCAGCAGTTACTACCCCCCTAGAGGCAGGGAGGCTGGCTACACCTTC; CDR3: CASSYYPPRGREAGYTF
size: NA; D: NA; J: TRBJ2-3; V: TRBV7-9; DNA: TGTGCCAGCAGCTTAGCGCGGGCAGATATAGATACGCAGTATTTT; CDR3: CASSLARADIDTQYF
size: NA; D: TRBD2; J: TRBJ2-1; V: TRBV28; DNA: TGTGCCAGCATGATATTTGGGGCGGGAGCTAATGAGCAGTTCTTC; CDR3: CASMIFGAGANEQFF
size: NA; D: NA; J: TRBJ2-5; V: TRBV4-3; DNA: TGCGCCAGCAGCCCCTCCTGGCGGTTCCAAGAGACCCAGTACTTC; CDR3: CASSPSWRFQETQYF
size: NA; D: NA; J: TRBJ1-1; V: TRBV19; DNA: TGTGCCAGTAGTATAGATGGGGGCAGGTCGAAGGAAGCTTTCTTT; CDR3: CASSIDGGRSKEAFF
size: NA; D: NA; J: TRBJ2-7; V: TRBV18; DNA: TGTGCCAGCTCACCCTCGGCCGGGGGCTACGAGCAGTACTTC; CDR3: CASSPSAGGYEQYF
size: NA; D: TRBD1; J: TRBJ2-7; V: TRBV7-9; DNA: TGTGCCAGCAGCTCGGACAGGGGGAGTTACGAGCAGTACTTC; CDR3: CASSSDRGSYEQYF
size: NA; D: NA; J: TRBJ2-7; V: TRBV28; DNA: TGTGCCAGCAGTTTCAATTACAGGATTGACCGCGAGCAGTACTTC; CDR3: CASSFNYRIDREQYF
size: NA; D: TRBD1; J: TRBJ2-2; V: TRBV5-5; DNA: TGTGCCAGCAGTGTCCGGGACAGGGGCCATGCGGGGACCGGGGAGCTGTTTTTT; CDR3: CASSVRDRGHAGTGELFF
size: NA; D: NA; J: TRBJ1-3; V: TRBV2; DNA: TGTGCCAGCAGTCGGGACATCCTCTCTGGAAACACCATATATTTT; CDR3: CASSRDILSGNTIYF
size: NA; D: NA; J: TRBJ2-1; V: TRBV5-1; DNA: TGCGCCAGCAGCCCCGGGGGCCCTAGCGGCTTCTACAATGAGCAGTTCTTC; CDR3: CASSPGGPSGFYNEQFF
size: few; D: NA; J: TRBJ1-1; V: TRBV11-2; DNA: TGTGCCAGCAGCTTAGAAAGGGGCCGGGGGGTTGTAGCTTTCTTT; CDR3: CASSLERGRGVVAFF
size: NA; D: TRBD2; J: TRBJ2-7; V: TRBV5-6; DNA: TGTGCCAGCAGCTTGCGGGCTAGCGGGACCTACGAGCAGTACTTC; CDR3: CASSLRASGTYEQYF
size: NA; D: NA; J: TRBJ2-7; V: TRBV5-1; DNA: TGCGCCAGCAGCTTTGTCCATCGGGGGGCGAGCTCCTACGAGCAGTACTTC; CDR3: CASSFVHRGASSYEQYF
size: NA; D: TRBD2; J: TRBJ2-2; V: TRBV7-2; DNA: TGTGCCAGCAGGGCCGGGACTACCACCGGGGAGCTGTTTTTT; CDR3: CASRAGTTTGELFF
size: once; D: NA; J: TRBJ1-1; V: TRBV2; DNA: TGTGCCAGCAGCGGTCGGCGAGGGCTCGGGGACACTGAAGCTTTCTTT; CDR3: CASSGRRGLGDTEAFF
size: NA; D: NA; J: TRBJ1-3; V: TRBV7-2; DNA: TGTGCCAGCAGCTTAAGTGGGGGGAGAGGAAACACCATATATTTT; CDR3: CASSLSGGRGNTIYF
size: NA; D: TRBD2; J: TRBJ2-5; V: TRBV7-9; DNA: TGTGCCAGCAGCCCTCCGGGACTAGCGGGAGGAGAGACCCAGTACTTC; CDR3: CASSPPGLAGGETQYF
size: NA; D: NA; J: TRBJ2-2; V: TRBV21-1; DNA: TGTGCCAGTGATCCGGGACTGGTAAACACCGGGGAGCTGTTTTTT; CDR3: CASDPGLVNTGELFF
size: NA; D: NA; J: TRBJ1-2; V: TRBV2; DNA: TGTGCCAGCAGTGGAAGTTACGAGGCAGGGGCTAACTATGGCTACACCTTC; CDR3: CASSGSYEAGANYGYTF
size: NA; D: TRBD1; J: TRBJ1-4; V: TRBV19; DNA: TGTGCCACCCTCCGGGACAGGGGGTTGACTACTAATGAAAAACTGTTTTTT; CDR3: CATLRDRGLTTNEKLFF
size: NA; D: NA; J: TRBJ2-7; V: TRBV10-3; DNA: TGTGCCATCAGTGAGCCCCAGGGGGGAATACACGAGCAGTACTTC; CDR3: CAISEPQGGIHEQYF
size: NA; D: NA; J: TRBJ1-4; V: TRBV7-7; DNA: TGTGCCAGCAGCCCCAATGGGGGGGAAACAACTAATGAAAAACTGTTTTTT; CDR3: CASSPNGGETTNEKLFF
size: NA; D: TRBD2; J: TRBJ2-7; V: TRBV5-1; DNA: TGCGCCAGCAGCTGGCCGGGGGGACCCTACGAGCAGTACTTC; CDR3: CASSWPGGPYEQYF
size: once; D: TRBD1; J: TRBJ2-7; V: TRBV6-5; DNA: TGTGCCAGCAGTTACTCTACAGGGGGTTCCTCCTACGAGCAGTACTTC; CDR3: CASSYSTGGSSYEQYF
size: NA; D: TRBD2; J: TRBJ2-1; V: TRBV19; DNA: TGTGCCAGTACATCCGGGACTAGCGGGTTGAAGGAGCAGTTCTTC; CDR3: CASTSGTSGLKEQFF
size: NA; D: TRBD1; J: TRBJ2-7; V: TRBV5-6; DNA: TGTGCCAGCAGCTTATTTCAGGGGGCGGGATACGAGCAGTACTTC; CDR3: CASSLFQGAGYEQYF
size: NA; D: NA; J: TRBJ1-2; V: TRBV5-1; DNA: TGCGCCAGCAGCTTGGCAGGGCGGGGTGGCTACACCTTC; CDR3: CASSLAGRGGYTF
size: once; D: NA; J: TRBJ1-1; V: TRBV5-6; DNA: TGTGCCAGCAGCTTTCTCGAACTGGAAGCTTTCTTT; CDR3: CASSFLELEAFF
size: NA; D: NA; J: TRBJ2-3; V: TRBV28; DNA: TGTGCCAGCAGTCCCCGGAGGGTTACAGATACGCAGTATTTT; CDR3: CASSPRRVTDTQYF
size: NA; D: NA; J: TRBJ1-2; V: TRBV5-1; DNA: TGCGCCAGCCACACCGGCGGGGGCGATGGCTACACCTTC; CDR3: CASHTGGGDGYTF
size: NA; D: TRBD2; J: TRBJ2-1; V: TRBV28; DNA: TGTGCCAGCAGTTTATTTAGCGGGAGAGGCAATGAGCAGTTCTTC; CDR3: CASSLFSGRGNEQFF
size: once; D: NA; J: TRBJ2-3; V: TRBV7-9; DNA: TGTGCCAGCAGCCCTCCCCTGGATACGCAGTATTTT; CDR3: CASSPPLDTQYF
size: NA; D: NA; J: TRBJ1-2; V: TRBV6-5; DNA: TGTGCCAGCAGTTCCGGGGTTCTTAACTATGGCTACACCTTC; CDR3: CASSSGVLNYGYTF
size: NA; D: NA; J: TRBJ2-1; V: TRBV3-1/TRBV3-2; DNA: TGTGCCAGCAGCCAAGGCAGGGGCCGTGAGCAGTTCTTC; CDR3: CASSQGRGREQFF
size: NA; D: TRBD1; J: TRBJ2-7; V: TRBV9; DNA: TGTGCCAGCAGCGTAGGGCAGGGGGCAAGGAGCGAGCAGTACTTC; CDR3: CASSVGQGARSEQYF
size: NA; D: NA; J: TRBJ1-1; V: TRBV4-1; DNA: TGCGCCAGCAGCCAAGATCCCCTGAGGCGGAACACTGAAGCTTTCTTT; CDR3: CASSQDPLRRNTEAFF
size: NA; D: NA; J: TRBJ2-3; V: TRBV18; DNA: TGTGCCAGCTCCTTAGGCAGGGGCACAGATACGCAGTATTTT; CDR3: CASSLGRGTDTQYF
size: NA; D: NA; J: TRBJ2-5; V: TRBV7-2; DNA: TGTGCCAGCAGTTACCTAAGAGAAGAGACCCAGTACTTC; CDR3: CASSYLREETQYF
size: NA; D: TRBD2; J: TRBJ2-1; V: TRBV15; DNA: TGTGCCACCAGCAGAGGGACTAGCGGAAACTCCTACAATGAGCAGTTCTTC; CDR3: CATSRGTSGNSYNEQFF
size: NA; D: NA; J: TRBJ1-1; V: TRBV29-1; DNA: TGCAGCGTTGAGGGAGCCATTCACCACCGCCGGAACACTGAAGCTTTCTTT; CDR3: CSVEGAIHHRRNTEAFF
size: few; D: TRBD2; J: TRBJ2-7; V: TRBV9; DNA: TGTGCCAGCAGCGTAGGTTCGGGGACTAGGGACGAGCAGTACTTC; CDR3: CASSVGSGTRDEQYF
size: NA; D: NA; J: TRBJ2-5; V: TRBV7-3; DNA: TGTGCCAGCAGCTTAAATAGCGAGACCCAGTACTTC; CDR3: CASSLNSETQYF
size: NA; D: TRBD1; J: TRBJ1-1; V: TRBV4-2; DNA: TGTGCCAGCAGCCAAGTTTCAGGGGGAGCTGAAGCTTTCTTT; CDR3: CASSQVSGGAEAFF
size: NA; D: NA; J: TRBJ1-3; V: TRBV18; DNA: TGTGCCAGCTCACCGGTTGACCCCCGGGGGAGCTCTGGAAACACCATATATTTT; CDR3: CASSPVDPRGSSGNTIYF
size: NA; D: TRBD1; J: TRBJ2-7; V: TRBV10-3; DNA: TGTGCCATCAGTGCTAAGGACAGGGAACTATACTACGAGCAGTACTTC; CDR3: CAISAKDRELYYEQYF
size: NA; D: TRBD1; J: TRBJ1-2; V: TRBV5-5; DNA: TGTGCCAGCAGCTCGACAGGGTATGGCTACACCTTC; CDR3: CASSSTGYGYTF
size: NA; D: TRBD2; J: TRBJ2-2; V: TRBV7-9; DNA: TGTGCCAGCAGCTTAGAACTAGCGGGGGCCAACACCGGGGAGCTGTTTTTT; CDR3: CASSLELAGANTGELFF
size: NA; D: NA; J: TRBJ2-7; V: TRBV6-2/TRBV6-3; DNA: TGTGCCAGCAGTTACATCCTCAAAGAATATAAAAGAGTCTACGAGCAGTACTTC; CDR3: CASSYILKEYKRVYEQYF
size: NA; D: TRBD2; J: TRBJ2-1; V: TRBV5-1; DNA: TGCGCCAGCAGCTTGTCTAGCGGGGGCTACAATGAGCAGTTCTTC; CDR3: CASSLSSGGYNEQFF
size: NA; D: NA; J: TRBJ1-1; V: TRBV19; DNA: TGTGCCAGTAGCATGACAGAAAGAGGTGAAGCTTTCTTT; CDR3: CASSMTERGEAFF
size: NA; D: NA; J: TRBJ2-7; V: TRBV19; DNA: TGTGCCAGTAGTATGAGCAGGGGGAGGCCCTCCTACGAGCAGTACTTC; CDR3: CASSMSRGRPSYEQYF
size: once; D: TRBD2; J: TRBJ2-5; V: TRBV7-3; DNA: TGTGCCAGCAGCTTAAGCGGGACTACCCAAGAGACCCAGTACTTC; CDR3: CASSLSGTTQETQYF
size: NA; D: NA; J: TRBJ2-3; V: TRBV11-2; DNA: TGTGCCAGCAGCTTATTCGAGTGGGCATTCACAGATACGCAGTATTTT; CDR3: CASSLFEWAFTDTQYF
size: NA; D: TRBD1; J: TRBJ2-1; V: TRBV18; DNA: TGTGCCAGCTCACCAGTTGGACAGGGGGTCAATGAGCAGTTCTTC; CDR3: CASSPVGQGVNEQFF
size: NA; D: NA; J: TRBJ2-1; V: TRBV19; DNA: TGTGCCAGTAGTAGAGTCGGGCAGGGAAACTCCTACAATGAGCAGTTCTTC; CDR3: CASSRVGQGNSYNEQFF